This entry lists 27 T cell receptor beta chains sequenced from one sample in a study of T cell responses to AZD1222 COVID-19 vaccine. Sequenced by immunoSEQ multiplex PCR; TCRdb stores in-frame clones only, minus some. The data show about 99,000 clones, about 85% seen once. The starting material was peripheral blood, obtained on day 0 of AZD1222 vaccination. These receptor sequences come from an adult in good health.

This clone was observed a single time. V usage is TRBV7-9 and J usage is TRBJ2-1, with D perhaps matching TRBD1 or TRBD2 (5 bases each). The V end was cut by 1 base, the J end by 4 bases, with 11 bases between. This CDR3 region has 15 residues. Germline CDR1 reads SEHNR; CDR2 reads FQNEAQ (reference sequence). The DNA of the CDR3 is TGTGCCAGCAGCTTAGAGTCGGGACCGTACAATGAGCAGTTCTTC. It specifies CASSLESGPYNEQFF.

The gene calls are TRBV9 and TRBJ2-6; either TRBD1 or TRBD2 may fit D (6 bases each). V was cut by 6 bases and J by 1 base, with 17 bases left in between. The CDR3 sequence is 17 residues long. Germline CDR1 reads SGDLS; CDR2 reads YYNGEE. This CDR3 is CASTPGGRASGANVLTF. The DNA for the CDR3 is TGTGCCAGCACCCCTGGGGGGCGAGCGTCTGGGGCCAACGTCCTGACTTTC. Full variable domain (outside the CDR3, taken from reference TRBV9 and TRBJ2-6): DSGVTQTPKHLITATGQRVTLRCSPRSGDLSVYWYQQSLDQGLQFLIQYYNGEERAKGNILERFSAQQFPDLHSELNLSSLELGDSALYFCASTPGGRASGANVLTFGAGSRLTVL.

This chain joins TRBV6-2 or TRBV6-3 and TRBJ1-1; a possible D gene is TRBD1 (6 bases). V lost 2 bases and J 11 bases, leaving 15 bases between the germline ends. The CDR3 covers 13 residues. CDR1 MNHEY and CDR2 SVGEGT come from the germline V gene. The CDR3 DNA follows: TGTGCCAGCAGTTACCAGCAGGGGTCGGCCGCTTTCTTT. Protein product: CASSYQQGSAAFF.

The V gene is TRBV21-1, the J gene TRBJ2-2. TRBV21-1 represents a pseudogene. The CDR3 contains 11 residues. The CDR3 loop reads CASGKTGELFF. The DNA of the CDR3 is TGTGCCAGCGGTAAAACCGGGGAGCTGTTTTTT.

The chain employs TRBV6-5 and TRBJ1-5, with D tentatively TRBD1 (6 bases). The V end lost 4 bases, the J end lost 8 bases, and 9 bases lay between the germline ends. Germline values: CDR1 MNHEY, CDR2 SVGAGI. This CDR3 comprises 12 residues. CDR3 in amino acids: CASSSQGKPQHF. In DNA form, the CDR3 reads TGTGCCAGCAGTTCCCAGGGGAAGCCCCAGCATTTT.

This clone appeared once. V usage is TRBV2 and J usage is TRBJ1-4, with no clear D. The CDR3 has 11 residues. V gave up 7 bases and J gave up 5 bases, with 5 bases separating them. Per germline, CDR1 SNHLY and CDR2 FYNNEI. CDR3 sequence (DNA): TGTGCCAGCACCCTCAATGAAAAACTGTTTTTT. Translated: CASTLNEKLFF.

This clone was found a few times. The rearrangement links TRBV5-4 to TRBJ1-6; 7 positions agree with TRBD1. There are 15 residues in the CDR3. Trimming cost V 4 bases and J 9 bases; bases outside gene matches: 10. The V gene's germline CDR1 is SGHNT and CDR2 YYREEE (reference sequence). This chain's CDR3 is CASSPDRTIASPLHF. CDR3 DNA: TGTGCCAGCAGCCCGGACAGGACTATAGCTTCACCCCTCCACTTT.

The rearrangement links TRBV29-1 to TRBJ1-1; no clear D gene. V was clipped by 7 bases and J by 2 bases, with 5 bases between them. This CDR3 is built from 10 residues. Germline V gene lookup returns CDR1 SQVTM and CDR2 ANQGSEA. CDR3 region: CSAHNTEAFF. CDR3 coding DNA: TGCAGCGCTCATAACACTGAAGCTTTCTTT. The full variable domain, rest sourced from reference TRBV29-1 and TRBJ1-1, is SAVISQKPSRDICQRGTSLTIQCQVDSQVTMMFWYRQQPGQSLTLIATANQGSEATYESGFVIDKFPISRPNLTFSTLTVSNMSPEDSSIYLCSAHNTEAFFGQGTRLTVV.

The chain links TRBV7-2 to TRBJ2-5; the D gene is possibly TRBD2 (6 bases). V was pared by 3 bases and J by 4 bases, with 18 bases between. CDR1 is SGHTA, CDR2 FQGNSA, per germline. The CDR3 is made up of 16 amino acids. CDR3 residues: CASSLRRDGTRETQYF. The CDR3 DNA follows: TGTGCCAGCAGCTTGAGGCGGGACGGAACGAGAGAGACCCAGTACTTC.

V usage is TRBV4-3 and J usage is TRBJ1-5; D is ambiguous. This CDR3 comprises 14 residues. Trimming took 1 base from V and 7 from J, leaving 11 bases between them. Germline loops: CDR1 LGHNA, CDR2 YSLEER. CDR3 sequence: CASSQGLLDQPQHF. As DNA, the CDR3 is TGCGCCAGCAGCCAAGGACTCCTGGACCAGCCCCAGCATTTT.

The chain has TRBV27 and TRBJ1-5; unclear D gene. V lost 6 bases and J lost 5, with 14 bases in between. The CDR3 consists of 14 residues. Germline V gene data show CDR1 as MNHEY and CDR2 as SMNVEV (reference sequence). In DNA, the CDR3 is TGTGCCAGCAGCGGGTCAAGATCGTATCAGCCCCAGCATTTT. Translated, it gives CASSGSRSYQPQHF.

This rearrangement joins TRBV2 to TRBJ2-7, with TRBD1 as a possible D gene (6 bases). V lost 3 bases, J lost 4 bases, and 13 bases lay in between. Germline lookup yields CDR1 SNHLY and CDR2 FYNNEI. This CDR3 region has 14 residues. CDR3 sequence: CASSETGLPYEQYV. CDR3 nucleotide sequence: TGTGCCAGCAGTGAGACAGGCCTCCCATACGAGCAGTACGTC.

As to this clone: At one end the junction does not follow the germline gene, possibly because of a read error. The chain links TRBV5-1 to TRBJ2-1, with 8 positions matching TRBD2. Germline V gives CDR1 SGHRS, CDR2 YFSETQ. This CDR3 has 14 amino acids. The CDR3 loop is CASSLLSGENEQFF. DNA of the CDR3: TGTGCCAGCAGCTTGCTTAGCGGGGAAAATGAGCAGTTCTTC.

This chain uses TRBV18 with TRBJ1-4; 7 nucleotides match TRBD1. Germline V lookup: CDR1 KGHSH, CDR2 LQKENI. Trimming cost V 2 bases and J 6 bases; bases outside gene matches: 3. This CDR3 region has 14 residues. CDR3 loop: CASSPEDRHEKLFF. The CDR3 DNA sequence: TGTGCCAGCTCACCAGAGGACAGGCATGAAAAACTGTTTTTT.

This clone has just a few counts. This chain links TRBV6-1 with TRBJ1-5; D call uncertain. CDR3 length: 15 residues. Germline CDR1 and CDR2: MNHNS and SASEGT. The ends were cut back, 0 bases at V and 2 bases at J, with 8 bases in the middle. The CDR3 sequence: CASSEASWGNQPQHF. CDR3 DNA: TGTGCCAGCAGTGAAGCATCATGGGGCAATCAGCCCCAGCATTTT.

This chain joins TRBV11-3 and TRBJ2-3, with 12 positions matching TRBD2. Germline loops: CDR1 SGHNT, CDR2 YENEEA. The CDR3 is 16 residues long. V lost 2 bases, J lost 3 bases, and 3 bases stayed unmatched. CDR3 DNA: TGTGCCAGCAGCTTACTAGCGGGAGGGAAGACAGATACGCAGTATTTT. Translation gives CASSLLAGGKTDTQYF.

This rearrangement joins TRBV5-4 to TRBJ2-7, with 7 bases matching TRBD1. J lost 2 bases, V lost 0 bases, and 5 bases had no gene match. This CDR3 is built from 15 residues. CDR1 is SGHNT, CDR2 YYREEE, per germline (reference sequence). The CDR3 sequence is CASSLGSDRAYEQYV. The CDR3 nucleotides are TGTGCCAGCAGCTTGGGGTCCGACAGGGCCTACGAGCAGTACGTC.

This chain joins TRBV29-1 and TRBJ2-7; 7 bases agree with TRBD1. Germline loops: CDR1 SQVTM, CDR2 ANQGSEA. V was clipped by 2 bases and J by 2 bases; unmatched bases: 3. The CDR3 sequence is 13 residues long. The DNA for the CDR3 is TGCAGCGTTGAAAGGGACAGCCCCTACGAGCAGTACTTC. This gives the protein CSVERDSPYEQYF.

The CDR3: CASSQEIGTSGQSNQPQHF. The CDR3 DNA sequence: TGCGCCAGCAGCCAGGAAATAGGTACATCGGGGCAAAGCAATCAGCCCCAGCATTTT. The chain is built from TRBV4-1 and TRBJ1-5; the D gene is possibly TRBD1 (5 bases). Trimming shortened V by 3 bases and J by 1 base, and 22 bases separated the two germline ends. CDR1 and CDR2 (germline): MGHRA, YSYEKL. The CDR3 totals 19 residues.

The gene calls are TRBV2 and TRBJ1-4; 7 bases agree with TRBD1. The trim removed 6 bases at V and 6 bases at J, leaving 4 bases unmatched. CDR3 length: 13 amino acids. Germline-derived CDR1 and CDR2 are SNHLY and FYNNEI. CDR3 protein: CASSRDSHEKLFF. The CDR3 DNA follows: TGTGCCAGCAGCCGGGACAGCCATGAAAAACTGTTTTTT. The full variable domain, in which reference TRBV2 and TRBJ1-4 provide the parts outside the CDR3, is EPEVTQTPSHQVTQMGQEVILRCVPISNHLYFYWYRQILGQKVEFLVSFYNNEISEKSEIFDDQFSVERPDGSNFTLKIRSTKLEDSAMYFCASSRDSHEKLFFGSGTQLSVL.

The CDR3 loop is CASSLRIRTINTYEQYF. In DNA form, the CDR3 reads TGTGCCAGCAGCTTGAGGATTAGGACAATAAACACCTACGAGCAGTACTTC. This chain joins TRBV5-4 and TRBJ2-7, with a tentative D call TRBD1 (5 bases). Germline V gives CDR1 SGHNT, CDR2 YYREEE (reference sequence). Between the trimmed V and J ends, which lost 1 base and 2 bases, there was a span of 19 bases. There are 17 residues in the CDR3.

CDR3 DNA: TGTGCCAGCAGCTCTCTGGCAGATACGCAGTATTTT. Translating gives CASSSLADTQYF. The gene calls are TRBV7-6 and TRBJ2-3; no firm D call. The CDR3 extends over 12 amino acids. V lost 4 bases and J lost 4, with 6 bases in between. Per the germline V gene, CDR1 is SGHVS and CDR2 is FNYEAQ.

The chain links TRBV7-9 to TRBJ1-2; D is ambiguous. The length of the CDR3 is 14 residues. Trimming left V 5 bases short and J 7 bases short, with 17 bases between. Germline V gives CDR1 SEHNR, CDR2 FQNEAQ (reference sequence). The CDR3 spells CASSLDIDSGGYTF. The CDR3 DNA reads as TGTGCCAGCAGCCTCGACATCGACTCGGGTGGCTACACCTTC. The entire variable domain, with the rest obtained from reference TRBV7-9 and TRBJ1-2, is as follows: DTGVSQNPRHKITKRGQNVTFRCDPISEHNRLYWYRQTLGQGPEFLTYFQNEAQLEKSRLLSDRFSAERPKGSFSTLEIQRTEQGDSAMYLCASSLDIDSGGYTFGSGTRLTVV.

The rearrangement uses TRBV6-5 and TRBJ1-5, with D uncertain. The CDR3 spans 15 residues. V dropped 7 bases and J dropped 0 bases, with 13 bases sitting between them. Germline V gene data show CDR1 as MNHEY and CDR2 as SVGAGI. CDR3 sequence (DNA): TGTGCCAGCACCTGGGCCCCTTATAGCAATCAGCCCCAGCATTTT. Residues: CASTWAPYSNQPQHF.

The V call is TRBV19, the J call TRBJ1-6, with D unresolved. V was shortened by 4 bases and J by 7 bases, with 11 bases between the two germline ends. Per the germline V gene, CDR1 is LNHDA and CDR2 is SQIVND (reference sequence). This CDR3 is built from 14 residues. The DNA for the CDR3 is TGTGCCAGTAGTAAGGGCAGGTCAAATTCACCCCTCCACTTT. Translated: CASSKGRSNSPLHF. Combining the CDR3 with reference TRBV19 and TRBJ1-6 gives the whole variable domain DGGITQSPKYLFRKEGQNVTLSCEQNLNHDAMYWYRQDPGQGLRLIYYSQIVNDFQKGDIAEGYSVSREKKESFPLTVTSAQKNPTAFYLCASSKGRSNSPLHFGNGTRLTVT.

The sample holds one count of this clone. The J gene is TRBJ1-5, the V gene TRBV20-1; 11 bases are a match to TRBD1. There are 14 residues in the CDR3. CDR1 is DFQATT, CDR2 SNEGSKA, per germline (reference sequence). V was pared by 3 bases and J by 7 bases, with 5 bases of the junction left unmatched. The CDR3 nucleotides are TGCAGTGCTAGTATAGGGACAGGGGGACAGCCCCAGCATTTT. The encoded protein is CSASIGTGGQPQHF.

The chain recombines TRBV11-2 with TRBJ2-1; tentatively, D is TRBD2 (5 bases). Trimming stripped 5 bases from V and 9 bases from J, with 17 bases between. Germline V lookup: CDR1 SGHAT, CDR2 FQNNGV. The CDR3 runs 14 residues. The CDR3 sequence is CASSPRTALGEQFF. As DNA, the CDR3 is TGTGCCAGCAGCCCTCGGACTGCTCTTGGTGAGCAGTTCTTC.